Following are 9 T cell receptor beta chains from one sample sequenced in a study of metastatic and nonmetastatic thyroid tumors. With MiXCR, TCRdb reprocessed the PCR reads. The data contain roughly 40,000 clones, less than 20% of them singletons. Prior to thyroid surgery, none of the patients had received any treatment. The sample taken for sequencing was blood. The receptors were gathered from a female donor with papillary thyroid cancer or a benign thyroid nodule (not recorded which). Some clones in this sample may be carry-over from other donors' samples.

This clone has ten or more counts. The chain couples TRBV5-6 to TRBJ1-1; D is perhaps TRBD1 (5 bases). Germline assignment: CDR1 SGHDT and CDR2 YYEEEE. This CDR3 spans 12 amino acids. V lost 2 bases to trimming and J lost 6 bases, with 8 bases between them. Here the CDR3 DNA reads TGTGCCAGCAGCTTAGGACACCCTGAAGCTTTCTTT. Protein: CASSLGHPEAFF.

This clone was observed at least ten times. The rearrangement joins TRBV27 to TRBJ1-4; D remains unclear. The CDR3 contains 13 residues. Trimming shortened V by 3 bases and J by 8 bases, and 10 bases separated the two germline ends. Germline V lookup: CDR1 MNHEY, CDR2 SMNVEV (reference sequence). CDR3 residues: CASSFGVGEKLFF. CDR3 nucleotide sequence: TGTGCCAGCAGTTTTGGGGTAGGCGAAAAACTGTTTTTT.

The chain carries TRBV11-2 and TRBJ2-6; D might be TRBD1 (5 bases). With 0 bases removed from V and 5 bases from J, the gap between germline ends came to 14 bases. This CDR3 is 17 amino acids long. Germline CDR1 reads SGHAT; CDR2 reads FQNNGV. In nucleotides, the CDR3 is TGTGCCAGCAGCTTAGAGCAGGGCGCGGTCTGGGCCAACGTCCTGACTTTC. It codes for CASSLEQGAVWANVLTF.

This clone was seen repeatedly, ten times or more. This sequence joins TRBV28 and TRBJ2-3; 12 nucleotides line up with TRBD2. Germline lookup yields CDR1 MDHEN and CDR2 SYDVKM. Germline trimming cut 2 bases from V and 0 bases from J; bases unmatched to any gene: 6. CDR3 length: 18 amino acids. The DNA for the CDR3 is TGTGCCAGCAGTTTAAGGCTAGCGGGGGGGCTAAGCACAGATACGCAGTATTTT. Translating gives CASSLRLAGGLSTDTQYF.

This chain uses TRBV6-1 with TRBJ2-7, with D tentatively TRBD1 or TRBD2 (5 bases each). Germline loops: CDR1 MNHNS, CDR2 SASEGT. The CDR3 has 15 residues. The germline V and J ends were trimmed by 9 bases and 0 bases, with 18 bases remaining between them. The CDR3 DNA sequence: TGTGCCAGTCAGCCGGGCTGGGACGGCTCCTACGAGCAGTACTTC. As protein: CASQPGWDGSYEQYF.

This clone was counted many times. This sequence joins TRBV6-1 and TRBJ2-7; the D gene is possibly TRBD2 (5 bases). This CDR3 is built from 12 residues. Trimming pared 5 bases from V and 3 bases from J, leaving 8 bases between. CDR1 is MNHNS, CDR2 SASEGT, per germline. The CDR3 is CASSRGSYEQYF. The DNA for the CDR3 is TGTGCCAGCAGTCGAGGGAGCTACGAGCAGTACTTC.

This clone was counted many times. The chain combines TRBV20-1 with TRBJ1-1; tentative D call: TRBD1 (6 bases). The CDR3 is 15 residues long. The V and J ends lost 5 bases and 3 bases respectively, with 19 bases between them. CDR1 DFQATT and CDR2 SNEGSKA come from the germline V gene (reference sequence). The CDR3 DNA is TGCAGTGCTTTTGACTCGACAGGTCAAGACACTGAAGCTTTCTTT. This gives the protein CSAFDSTGQDTEAFF.

This clone was found many times. The chain recombines TRBV5-1 with TRBJ1-2, with 8 bases lining up with TRBD1. V shed 1 base, J shed 6 bases, and the junction held 5 bases outside the gene matches. Germline CDR1 reads SGHRS; CDR2 reads YFSETQ. CDR3 length equals 14 residues. CDR3: CASSLFSGGDGYTF. CDR3 DNA sequence: TGCGCCAGCAGCTTGTTTTCAGGGGGCGATGGCTACACCTTC.

Note on this clone: Its ends do not fully match the called genes, so a read error is possible. This chain uses TRBV2 with TRBJ2-1, with 9 positions matching TRBD2. This CDR3 has 17 residues. Germline assignment: CDR1 SNHLY and CDR2 FYNNEI. Here the CDR3 reads CDSIPRVGLAGYNEQFF. Written as DNA, the CDR3 is TGTGACAGCATCCCCCGAGTGGGACTAGCCGGGTACAATGAGCAGTTCTTC.